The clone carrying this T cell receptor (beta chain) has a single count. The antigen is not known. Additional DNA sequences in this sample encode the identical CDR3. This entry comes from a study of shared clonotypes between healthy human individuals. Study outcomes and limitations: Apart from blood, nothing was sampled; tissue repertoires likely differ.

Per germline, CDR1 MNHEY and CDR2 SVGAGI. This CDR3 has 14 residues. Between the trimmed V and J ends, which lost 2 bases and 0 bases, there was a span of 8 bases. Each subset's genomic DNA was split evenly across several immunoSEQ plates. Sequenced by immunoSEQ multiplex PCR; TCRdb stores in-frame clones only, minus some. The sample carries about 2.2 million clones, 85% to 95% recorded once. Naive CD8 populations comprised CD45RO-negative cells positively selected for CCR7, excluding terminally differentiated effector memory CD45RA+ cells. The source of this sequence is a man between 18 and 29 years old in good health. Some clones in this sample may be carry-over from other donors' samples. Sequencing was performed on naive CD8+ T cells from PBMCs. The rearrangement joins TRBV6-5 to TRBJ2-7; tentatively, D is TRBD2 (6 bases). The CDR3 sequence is CASSYGRSSYEQYF. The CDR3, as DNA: TGTGCCAGCAGTTACGGGAGGAGCTCCTACGAGCAGTACTTC.